This T cell receptor beta chain is drawn from a study of STAT5B mutations in CD4+ large granular lymphocyte leukemia. Study-level findings and limits: Main leukemic clonotypes were patient-specific, but approximately 25% appeared at low frequency elsewhere.

Germline V gene lookup returns CDR1 LNHDA and CDR2 SQIVND (reference sequence). Trimming stripped 6 bases from V and 6 bases from J, with 23 bases between. CDR3 size: 16 residues. The assay was immunoSEQ multiplex PCR, and TCRdb's table has in-frame clones only and misses some. The profile covers roughly 40,000 clones, with around 84% appearing a single time and approximately 0.33% taken by the ten largest. Points on this clone: Its specificity is not known.

The clonotype was recovered from a human donor in good health. The gene calls are TRBV19 and TRBJ1-1; D may be TRBD1 (5 bases). Sequenced: CD4+ T cells from blood buffy coats. This CDR3 reads CASRETADHRVAEAFF. DNA for the CDR3: TGTGCCAGTAGGGAGACAGCCGACCACCGCGTCGCTGAAGCTTTCTTT.